Following are 20 T cell receptor beta chains from one sample sequenced in a study of Ad26.COV2.S vaccination and SARS-CoV-2 variants. The protocol was immunoSEQ multiplex PCR, while the TCRdb copy is restricted to in-frame clones and leaves out a portion. The repertoire holds roughly 400,000 clones, with about nine tenths as singletons. The treatment denotes: roughly 19 received Ad26.COV2.S at low or high dose, single or two shots; roughly five received placebo; per-sample allocation not given. Vaccine and placebo recipients were sampled on day 63 after the first injection. The sequencing used peripheral blood, collected in a trial of Ad26.COV2.S vaccine versus placebo. The receptors here all came from a person between 18 and 65 years old who received the Ad26.COV2.S COVID-19 vaccine or a placebo.

The rearrangement joins TRBV5-1 to TRBJ2-3, with D perhaps assigned TRBD1 or TRBD2 (5 bases each). The CDR3 runs to 15 residues. Trimming took off 3 bases at V and 1 base at J, with 12 bases between the two ends. Looked up from germline, CDR1 is SGHRS and CDR2 is YFSETQ. CDR3 in DNA: TGCGCCAGCAGCTGGCAGGGACCCCGCACAGATACGCAGTATTTT. Its protein is CASSWQGPRTDTQYF.

This clone was picked up one time. This chain uses TRBV18 with TRBJ2-1, with D possibly TRBD2 on 5 matching bases. V was clipped by 1 base and J by 8 bases, with 9 bases between them. The CDR3 runs 13 residues. The germline V gene has CDR1 KGHSH and CDR2 LQKENI. CDR3 amino acids: CASSPLANHEQFF. For the CDR3, the DNA is TGTGCCAGCTCACCACTAGCGAACCATGAGCAGTTCTTC.

The J gene is TRBJ1-4, the V gene TRBV6-5, with D perhaps TRBD1 (6 bases). This CDR3 has 14 amino acids. Germline CDR1 is MNHEY and CDR2 is SVGAGI. V was pared by 5 bases and J by 6 bases, with 13 bases between. CDR3 protein: CASSHDRLDEKLFF. The CDR3 DNA reads as TGTGCCAGCAGTCACGACAGGTTAGATGAAAAACTGTTTTTT.

This clone was seen only a few times. The rearrangement uses TRBV15 and TRBJ1-6; D is undetermined. Germline V gene data show CDR1 as LNHNV and CDR2 as YYDKDF (reference sequence). This CDR3 is built from 14 residues. V lost 0 bases, J lost 7 bases, and 7 bases lay in between. The CDR3 protein is CATSRETTNSPLHF. In nucleotides, the CDR3 is TGTGCCACCAGCAGAGAGACCACCAATTCACCCCTCCACTTT.

The gene calls are TRBV24-1 and TRBJ2-1; 8 bases line up with TRBD1. This CDR3 has 14 amino acids. J was trimmed by 2 bases and V by 9 bases; bases with no gene match: 5. Germline values: CDR1 KGHDR, CDR2 SFDVKD. Written as DNA, the CDR3 is TGTGCCACCGGGGGACAGGCCGCCTACAATGAGCAGTTCTTC. Its protein product is CATGGQAAYNEQFF.

The sample holds one count of this clone. The V and J genes are TRBV30 and TRBJ2-2; 8 bases align to TRBD1. The V gene's germline CDR1 is GTSNPN and CDR2 SVGIG (reference sequence). CDR3 size: 15 residues. With V trimmed by 4 bases and J by 2 bases, 6 bases remained unmatched. CDR3 region: CAWTGTGHNTGELFF. The CDR3 nucleotides are TGTGCCTGGACCGGGACAGGACACAACACCGGGGAGCTGTTTTTT.

V gene TRBV2 combines with J gene TRBJ2-1; TRBD2 aligns across 9 bases. CDR3 length: 15 residues. The junction had 10 bases not matched to a gene; V was cut back by 7 bases and J by 6 bases. CDR1 is SNHLY and CDR2 is FYNNEI in the germline V gene. For the CDR3, the DNA is TGTGCCAGCAATGGGCGGGAGGGTTCACGCAATGAGCAGTTCTTC. Encoded protein: CASNGREGSRNEQFF.

The rearrangement links TRBV19 to TRBJ1-2; 8 bases agree with TRBD1. J lost 1 base, V lost 3 bases, and 4 bases had no gene match. The V gene's germline CDR1 is LNHDA and CDR2 SQIVND (reference sequence). The CDR3 sequence is 15 residues long. The CDR3 protein is CASSILGTGNYGYTF. CDR3 DNA sequence: TGTGCCAGTAGTATTTTGGGGACAGGTAACTATGGCTACACCTTC.

The V gene is TRBV19, the J gene TRBJ2-1; D possibly corresponds to TRBD1 (5 bases). From germline, CDR1 is LNHDA and CDR2 SQIVND (reference sequence). There are 15 residues in the CDR3. V dropped 3 bases and J dropped 5 bases, with 14 bases sitting between them. CDR3 in amino acids: CASSIRTTKNNEQFF. Here the CDR3 DNA reads TGTGCCAGTAGTATTCGGACAACAAAAAACAATGAGCAGTTCTTC.

On this clone: Other DNA sequences from this sample encode an identical CDR3 as well. The J gene is TRBJ2-6, the V gene TRBV4-1; D is undetermined. Per the germline V gene, CDR1 is MGHRA and CDR2 is YSYEKL. V lost 0 bases, J lost 4 bases, and 13 bases lay in between. The length of the CDR3 is 17 residues. The CDR3 loop is CASSQDNGPPGANVLTF. The CDR3 DNA is TGCGCCAGCAGCCAAGATAATGGGCCACCGGGGGCCAACGTCCTGACTTTC.

The chain employs TRBV10-3 and TRBJ2-1, with D maybe TRBD2 (6 bases). CDR3 size: 13 residues. The germline V gene has CDR1 ENHRY and CDR2 SYGVKD. V was pared by 10 bases and J by 6 bases, with 16 bases between. Here the CDR3 DNA reads TGTGCCACCGAAAGGACGCGGGGCAATGAGCAGTTCTTC. Its translation: CATERTRGNEQFF.

This chain links TRBV5-4 with TRBJ2-7; the match to TRBD2 covers 7 bases. The CDR3 contains 15 residues. Trimming cost V 0 bases and J 0 bases; bases outside gene matches: 3. Germline V gives CDR1 SGHNT, CDR2 YYREEE (reference sequence). The CDR3, as DNA: TGTGCCAGCAGCTTGGGGGCTAGCGGCTCCTACGAGCAGTACTTC. This sequence encodes CASSLGASGSYEQYF.

This clone appeared once. The chain uses TRBV27 and TRBJ1-5; D remains unclear. The CDR3 has 13 residues. Germline V gene data show CDR1 as MNHEY and CDR2 as SMNVEV (reference sequence). V was pared by 0 bases and J by 4 bases, with 4 bases between. CDR3: CASSLSGNQPQHF. DNA for the CDR3: TGTGCCAGCAGTTTATCAGGGAATCAGCCCCAGCATTTT.

In this sample, this clone turned up a few times. The chain couples TRBV21-1 to TRBJ1-5. TRBV21-1 has pseudogene status. The CDR3 spans 15 residues. The CDR3 bases are TGTGCCAGCACACACAGCGCGGATAGCAATCAGCCCCAGCATTTT. Its translation: CASTHSADSNQPQHF.

The chain carries TRBV5-1 and TRBJ2-1; the D is unclear. Germline V gene data show CDR1 as SGHRS and CDR2 as YFSETQ. The V and J ends lost 5 bases and 3 bases respectively, with 12 bases between them. The CDR3 has 14 residues. The CDR3 region is CASSSSEYYNEQFF. The CDR3 DNA is TGCGCCAGCAGTTCATCAGAGTACTACAATGAGCAGTTCTTC.

As regards this clone: This same CDR3 is encoded by further DNA sequences in the sample. The rearrangement joins TRBV19 to TRBJ2-7, with unresolved D. V was trimmed by 3 bases and J by 5 bases, leaving 5 bases between them. The germline CDR1 and CDR2 sequences are LNHDA and SQIVND (reference sequence). This CDR3 is 11 amino acids long. CDR3 bases: TGTGCCAGTAGTATCGGAAACGAGCAGTACTTC. Protein product: CASSIGNEQYF.

CDR3 nucleotide sequence: TGTGCCAGCAGCCAAGAAGGAAGCGGGGTCTACACCGGGGAGCTGTTTTTT. Residues: CASSQEGSGVYTGELFF. V usage is TRBV4-2 and J usage is TRBJ2-2; the match to TRBD2 covers 7 bases. V lost 0 bases to trimming and J lost 3 bases; unmatched junction nucleotides: 7. CDR1 and CDR2 (germline): LGHNA, YNFKEQ. CDR3 length equals 17 residues.

The rearrangement uses TRBV6-5 and TRBJ1-1, with a tentative D call TRBD1 (5 bases). Germline CDR1 MNHEY, CDR2 SVGAGI. The CDR3 length is 12 residues. V dropped 6 bases and J dropped 3 bases, with 8 bases sitting between them. The CDR3 here is CASRGLYTEAFF. The CDR3 DNA is TGTGCCAGCAGGGGGCTATACACTGAAGCTTTCTTT.

The chain links TRBV9 to TRBJ2-2, with TRBD2 identical over 9 bases. Germline V CDR1 and CDR2: SGDLS, YYNGEE. This CDR3 contains 17 residues. The V segment lost 4 bases and the J segment 1 base; nucleotides outside the gene matches: 8. The CDR3 is CASSTTAGGGNTGELFF. In nucleotides, the CDR3 is TGTGCCAGCAGCACCACAGCGGGAGGTGGGAACACCGGGGAGCTGTTTTTT.

This clone was seen more than once but under ten times. CDR3 sequence: CASSRPSGRTPDTQYF. The CDR3 DNA sequence: TGTGCCAGCAGCCGCCCTAGCGGGAGGACTCCAGATACGCAGTATTTT. The J gene is TRBJ2-3, the V gene TRBV5-6, with 11 bases aligning to TRBD2. There are 16 residues in the CDR3. J lost 4 bases, V lost 4 bases, and 8 bases had no gene match. Germline CDR1 is SGHDT and CDR2 is YYEEEE.